Each of the 8 T cell receptor beta chains below was sequenced from the same sample in a study of T-cell memory formation after mild COVID-19. TCRdb redid the calling of the 5' RACE reads with MiXCR, one entry per CDR3 protein. This repertoire shows around 310,000 distinct CDR3 sequences, 20% to 25% found once; its top ten account for 21%. Sequencing used PBMCs or a T cell subset sorted from them (not recorded which). The source is a man between 18 and 35 years old who had mild COVID-19 (a few samples of this study predate the infection). Cell type and time point are not known.

This chain connects TRBV9 to TRBJ1-5, with D unclear. CDR1 SGDLS and CDR2 YYNGEE come from the germline V gene. V shed 1 base and J shed 2 bases, with 10 bases lying between them. This CDR3 region has 15 residues. The CDR3 region has the DNA TGTGCCAGCAGCGTATCGGGGAATCGCAATCAGCCCCAGCATTTT. The encoded protein is CASSVSGNRNQPQHF.

This clonotype was observed at least ten times. The CDR3 DNA reads TGTGCCAGCAGCCTAGGACAGGGATTACAGCCCCAGCATTTT. This gives the protein CASSLGQGLQPQHF. V is TRBV5-8 and J is TRBJ1-5, with TRBD1 matching over 8 bases. Losses at the gene ends were 4 bases for V and 7 bases for J; bases not matched to a gene: 7. Germline-derived CDR1 and CDR2 are SGHTS and YDEGEE. This CDR3 contains 14 residues.

The chain uses TRBV4-3 and TRBJ2-3; D not resolved. The CDR3 runs 15 residues. V lost 0 bases to trimming and J lost 4 bases, with 11 bases between them. CDR1 and CDR2 (germline): LGHNA, YSLEER. In nucleotides, the CDR3 is TGCGCCAGCAGCCAAGACGCAGGACGGTCAGATACGCAGTATTTT. This sequence encodes CASSQDAGRSDTQYF.

Concerning this clonotype: This clone may be a read error of a much larger clone one base away. This chain uses TRBV18 with TRBJ1-1, with no clear D. There are 14 residues in the CDR3. V gave up 4 bases and J gave up 0 bases, with 9 bases separating them. Germline V lookup: CDR1 KGHSH, CDR2 LQKENI. The CDR3 spells CASSQSVLNTEAFF. In nucleotides, the CDR3 is TGTGCCAGCTCACAGTCAGTTTTGAACACTGAAGCTTTCTTT.

This rearrangement joins TRBV4-3 to TRBJ1-2, with D unresolved. The CDR3 totals 14 residues. The germline CDR1 and CDR2 sequences are LGHNA and YSLEER. V was trimmed by 1 base and J by 1 base, leaving 7 bases between them. This chain's CDR3 is CASSQVDRNYGYTF. Here the CDR3 DNA reads TGCGCCAGCAGCCAAGTAGACCGTAACTATGGCTACACCTTC.

This clonotype appeared many times. The rearrangement joins TRBV20-1 to TRBJ2-4; 7 bases map to TRBD2. Unmatched junction bases numbered 7, after V lost 8 bases and J lost 12 bases. Germline V gives CDR1 DFQATT, CDR2 SNEGSKA (reference sequence). The CDR3 totals 10 residues. As DNA, the CDR3 is TGCAGTAGCGAGCGGGGAAGTCAGTACTTC. As protein: CSSERGSQYF.

This clonotype has just a few counts. This chain connects TRBV7-2 to TRBJ2-7; TRBD1 might be the D (7 bases). V dropped 9 bases and J dropped 2 bases, with 17 bases sitting between them. Germline values: CDR1 SGHTA, CDR2 FQGNSA. The CDR3 sequence is 14 residues long. CDR3 sequence reads: CASKIQGGTYEQYF. For the CDR3, the DNA is TGTGCCAGTAAGATTCAGGGGGGCACCTACGAGCAGTACTTC.

The chain employs TRBV4-1 and TRBJ2-7, with 11 bases fitting TRBD1. The CDR3 has 18 amino acids. The J segment lost 2 bases and the V segment lost 3 bases, leaving 12 bases of the junction unmatched. Germline lookup yields CDR1 MGHRA and CDR2 YSYEKL. DNA of the CDR3: TGCGCCAGCAGCCAGACGGCCGGACCGGGACAGGGGGCCTACGAGCAGTACGTC. It encodes CASSQTAGPGQGAYEQYV.